Shown below are 14 T cell receptor beta chains from a single sample sequenced in a study of T cell responses to AZD1222 COVID-19 vaccine. Only in-frame clones appear in the TCRdb table, and some are missing; sequencing was by immunoSEQ multiplex PCR. This table has 150,000 to 200,000 clones, 85% to 90% appearing once. The starting material was peripheral blood, obtained on day 0 of AZD1222 vaccination. The receptors were gathered from an adult in good health.

The chain is built from TRBV4-2 and TRBJ1-4; unclear D gene. The CDR3 length is 14 residues. Trimming pared 4 bases from V and 1 base from J, leaving 7 bases between. Germline V gives CDR1 LGHNA, CDR2 YNFKEQ. Here the CDR3 reads CASSLAETNEKLFF. The CDR3 DNA follows: TGTGCCAGCAGCCTGGCCGAAACTAATGAAAAACTGTTTTTT.

This clone occurred once. The chain joins TRBV7-2 to TRBJ1-1, with a weak D call TRBD1 (6 bases). Trimming left V 5 bases short and J 5 bases short, with 12 bases between. The V gene's germline CDR1 is SGHTA and CDR2 FQGNSA. The CDR3 is 13 residues long. The CDR3 sequence: CASSPQGRTEAFF. Written as DNA, the CDR3 is TGTGCCAGCAGCCCACAGGGTCGGACTGAAGCTTTCTTT. The full variable domain, in which reference TRBV7-2 and TRBJ1-1 provide the parts outside the CDR3, is GAGVSQSPSNKVTEKGKDVELRCDPISGHTALYWYRQSLGQGLEFLIYFQGNSAPDKSGLPSDRFSAERTGGSVSTLTIQRTQQEDSAVYLCASSPQGRTEAFFGQGTRLTVV.

The rearrangement joins TRBV4-1 to TRBJ1-2, with a possible D match to TRBD1 (5 bases). V lost 4 bases, J lost 4 bases, and 16 bases lay in between. Germline V gives CDR1 MGHRA, CDR2 YSYEKL. The CDR3 is 15 amino acids. In nucleotides, the CDR3 is TGCGCCAGCAGCCTCATCCATCAGGGTATCTATGGCTACACCTTC. Its protein is CASSLIHQGIYGYTF.

CDR3 sequence reads: CATSMNTEAFF. The CDR3, as DNA: TGTGCCACCAGCATGAACACTGAAGCTTTCTTT. The J gene is TRBJ1-1, the V gene TRBV24-1, with D hard to call. CDR1 KGHDR and CDR2 SFDVKD come from the germline V gene. Trimming took 7 bases from V and 0 from J, leaving 2 bases between them. This CDR3 spans 11 amino acids.

This clone has just one count. This rearrangement joins TRBV25-1 to TRBJ1-6, with TRBD1 matching over 8 bases. Per the germline V gene, CDR1 is MGHDK and CDR2 is SYGVNS. The CDR3 sequence is 16 residues long. Losses at the gene ends were 4 bases for V and 5 bases for J; bases not matched to a gene: 7. Written as DNA, the CDR3 is TGTGCCAGCAGTGGGCCGACAGGGGCTAATAATTCACCCCTCCACTTT. It yields the protein CASSGPTGANNSPLHF. Together with reference TRBV25-1 and TRBJ1-6, the CDR3 gives the full variable domain: EADIYQTPRYLVIGTGKKITLECSQTMGHDKMYWYQQDPGMELHLIHYSYGVNSTEKGDLSSESTVSRIRTEHFPLTLESARPSHTSQYLCASSGPTGANNSPLHFGNGTRLTVT.

The V call is TRBV27, the J call TRBJ1-2, with D possibly TRBD1 on 6 matching bases. The germline CDR1 and CDR2 sequences are MNHEY and SMNVEV (reference sequence). The CDR3 is made up of 13 amino acids. V lost 5 bases, J lost 7 bases, and 14 bases lay in between. CDR3 coding DNA: TGTGCCAGCAGTCTTACAGGGTTAAGTGGCTACACCTTC. Its translation is CASSLTGLSGYTF.

V usage is TRBV4-2 and J usage is TRBJ2-1; 14 bases are a match to TRBD2. The germline V gene has CDR1 LGHNA and CDR2 YNFKEQ. V dropped 5 bases and J dropped 4; count of bases not matched to a gene: 10. This CDR3 has 18 residues. This CDR3 is CASSSPGTSGGGYNEQFF. The CDR3 DNA sequence: TGTGCCAGCAGCTCTCCCGGGACTAGCGGGGGTGGTTACAATGAGCAGTTCTTC.

The chain links TRBV19 to TRBJ1-5, with 9 bases fitting TRBD1. The CDR3 length is 15 residues. The V segment lost 7 bases and the J segment 7 bases; nucleotides outside the gene matches: 11. Germline CDR1 LNHDA, CDR2 SQIVND (reference sequence). The DNA for the CDR3 is TGTGCCAGTAAGGGACAGGGCCTTTTAGACCAGCCCCAGCATTTT. It translates to CASKGQGLLDQPQHF. The whole variable domain, filled in from reference TRBV19 and TRBJ1-5, reads DGGITQSPKYLFRKEGQNVTLSCEQNLNHDAMYWYRQDPGQGLRLIYYSQIVNDFQKGDIAEGYSVSREKKESFPLTVTSAQKNPTAFYLCASKGQGLLDQPQHFGDGTRLSIL.

The chain couples TRBV28 to TRBJ1-6, with D hard to call. Germline CDR1 and CDR2: MDHEN and SYDVKM. The CDR3 consists of 16 residues. The V and J ends lost 5 bases and 5 bases respectively, with 16 bases between them. The CDR3 region has the DNA TGTGCCAGCAGTGATGGCGATCGTGAAAATAATTCACCCCTCCACTTT. Translating gives CASSDGDRENNSPLHF. Full variable domain (rest looked up from reference TRBV28 and TRBJ1-6): DVKVTQSSRYLVKRTGEKVFLECVQDMDHENMFWYRQDPGLGLRLIYFSYDVKMKEKGDIPEGYSVSREKKERFSLILESASTNQTSMYLCASSDGDRENNSPLHFGNGTRLTVT.

This CDR3 reads CASSQGAGKGGYTF. CDR3 nucleotides: TGTGCCAGCAGCCAAGGTGCAGGGAAAGGCGGCTACACCTTC. This chain connects TRBV14 to TRBJ1-2, with D perhaps matching TRBD1 (5 bases). This CDR3 contains 14 residues. CDR1 is SGHDN and CDR2 is FVKESK in the germline V gene. Trimming shortened V by 1 base and J by 8 bases, and 14 bases separated the two germline ends. Drawing the rest from reference TRBV14 and TRBJ1-2, the complete variable domain is EAGVTQFPSHSVIEKGQTVTLRCDPISGHDNLYWYRRVMGKEIKFLLHFVKESKQDESGMPNNRFLAERTGGTYSTLKVQPAELEDSGVYFCASSQGAGKGGYTFGSGTRLTVV.

The V and J genes are TRBV5-4 and TRBJ2-7; 12 nucleotides match TRBD2. The V and J ends lost 4 bases and 5 bases, in that order; junction bases with no gene match: 7. This CDR3 comprises 15 residues. Per germline, CDR1 SGHNT and CDR2 YYREEE (reference sequence). In nucleotides, the CDR3 is TGTGCCAGCAGCCCCGGGCTAGCGGGGGGGAACGAGCAGTACTTC. Protein sequence: CASSPGLAGGNEQYF.

This chain joins TRBV15 and TRBJ1-2; 7 bases are shared with TRBD1. J gave up 2 bases and V 4 bases, and 1 base lay outside the gene matches. Germline CDR1 and CDR2: LNHNV and YYDKDF (reference sequence). This CDR3 is 13 amino acids long. CDR3 nucleotide sequence: TGTGCCACCAGCATGGACAGGAACTATGGCTACACCTTC. Its translation: CATSMDRNYGYTF.

The chain recombines TRBV19 with TRBJ1-6; TRBD1 agrees at 7 bases. This CDR3 contains 17 residues. V gave up 6 bases and J gave up 7 bases; unmatched junction bases: 15. Per germline, CDR1 LNHDA and CDR2 SQIVND (reference sequence). The CDR3 region has the DNA TGTGCCAGTAGATGGATCCAGCGACAGGGTTACAATTCACCCCTCCACTTT. The encoded protein is CASRWIQRQGYNSPLHF.

V is TRBV7-8 and J is TRBJ2-3; 11 positions match TRBD2. Germline CDR1 reads SGHVS; CDR2 reads FQNEAQ. Trimming at V came to 0 bases and at J to 5 bases, leaving 10 bases not matched to a gene. This CDR3 comprises 18 residues. CDR3 loop: CASSLAGGRSGRVDTQYF. The CDR3 nucleotides are TGTGCCAGCAGCTTAGCGGGGGGTCGTAGCGGGAGGGTAGATACGCAGTATTTT.